The 19 T cell receptor beta chains below all came from one sample that was sequenced in a study of shared clonotypes between healthy human individuals. Clones were sequenced by immunoSEQ multiplex PCR, and TCRdb holds only the in-frame ones, with some missing. The sample has under 2,500,000 clones, under 97% seen once. Material: naive CD4+ T cells sorted from blood. As to subset: CD45RA+ positively selected. The receptors shown here come from a man aged 18 to 30 in good health.

This clone has a single count. The V call is TRBV7-8, the J call TRBJ1-2; D is possibly TRBD1 (5 bases). V dropped 0 bases and J dropped 1 base, with 27 bases sitting between them. The V gene's germline CDR1 is SGHVS and CDR2 FQNEAQ. This CDR3 is 21 amino acids long. The CDR3 sequence: CASSLASPSGALVSYNYGYTF. The CDR3 nucleotides are TGTGCCAGCAGCTTAGCCTCCCCGAGTGGGGCTTTAGTTTCTTATAACTATGGCTACACCTTC.

The rearrangement joins TRBV6-6 to TRBJ1-6, with 8 bases that match TRBD1. The CDR3 spans 14 residues. After removal of 10 bases from V and 5 bases from J, the junction contained 7 bases not matched to a gene. CDR1 is MNHNY and CDR2 is SVGAGI in the germline V gene (reference sequence). CDR3 sequence: CATSSGGDNSPLHF. For the CDR3, the DNA is TGTGCCACTTCCTCAGGGGGCGATAATTCACCCCTCCACTTT.

This rearrangement joins TRBV5-4 to TRBJ2-1; 8 bases are shared with TRBD1. Germline assignment: CDR1 SGHNT and CDR2 YYREEE (reference sequence). With V trimmed by 2 bases and J by 6 bases, 7 bases remained unmatched. The CDR3 length is 15 residues. The CDR3: CASSLTQGAGNEQFF. CDR3 DNA: TGTGCCAGCAGCTTAACGCAGGGGGCCGGCAATGAGCAGTTCTTC. Based on the CDR3 plus reference TRBV5-4 and TRBJ2-1, the full variable domain is ETGVTQSPTHLIKTRGQQVTLRCSSQSGHNTVSWYQQALGQGPQFIFQYYREEENGRGNFPPRFSGLQFPNYSSELNVNALELDDSALYLCASSLTQGAGNEQFFGPGTRLTVL.

The chain is built from TRBV30 and TRBJ1-3; D uncertain. V shed 4 bases and J shed 0 bases, with 7 bases lying between them. The length of the CDR3 is 13 residues. CDR1 and CDR2 from the germline V gene are GTSNPN and SVGIG (reference sequence). This chain's CDR3 is CAWNKLSGNTIYF. The DNA for the CDR3 is TGTGCCTGGAACAAGCTCTCTGGAAACACCATATATTTT.

The chain carries TRBV30 and TRBJ1-5; the D gene is possibly TRBD1 (6 bases). The CDR3 is made up of 13 amino acids. The V gene lost 0 bases and the J gene lost 6 bases, with 9 bases spanning the gap. Germline lookup yields CDR1 GTSNPN and CDR2 SVGIG (reference sequence). CDR3 sequence: CAWSVEDSQPQHF. For the CDR3, the DNA is TGTGCCTGGAGTGTAGAGGACAGTCAGCCCCAGCATTTT.

To note about this clone: Other DNA sequences in the sample encode the same CDR3. The chain employs TRBV29-1 and TRBJ1-1; D not resolved. V lost 3 bases, J lost 3 bases, and 5 bases lay in between. Per germline, CDR1 SQVTM and CDR2 ANQGSEA. CDR3 size: 11 residues. This CDR3 is CSVEPYTEAFF. For the CDR3, the DNA is TGCAGCGTTGAGCCCTACACTGAAGCTTTCTTT.

The rearrangement joins TRBV6-1 to TRBJ2-5, with TRBD2 matching over 7 bases. This CDR3 is built from 15 residues. Germline V gives CDR1 MNHNS, CDR2 SASEGT. Trimming removed 3 bases from V and 2 bases from J; junction bases left unmatched: 6. CDR3 nucleotide sequence: TGTGCCAGCAGTGAGATACTAGCGCTACAAGAGACCCAGTACTTC. It specifies CASSEILALQETQYF.

The table lists this clone with a count of one. The chain carries TRBV6-1 and TRBJ2-1, with TRBD1 matching over 9 bases. Per the germline V gene, CDR1 is MNHNS and CDR2 is SASEGT. With V trimmed by 8 bases and J by 2 bases, 4 bases remained unmatched. The CDR3 length is 14 residues. In DNA form, the CDR3 reads TGTGCCAGCGGCCGGGACAGGGCCTACAATGAGCAGTTCTTC. It encodes CASGRDRAYNEQFF.

The V call is TRBV21-1, the J call TRBJ2-7; the D call TRBD1 from the table was never checked on the DNA. TRBV21-1 is a pseudogene locus. The CDR3 is 15 residues long. CDR3 in amino acids: CASSTRDRPTYEQYF. The CDR3 DNA follows: TGTGCCAGCAGCACGCGGGACAGGCCTACCTACGAGCAGTACTTC.

The V and J genes are TRBV15 and TRBJ1-5; D not certain. CDR3 length: 13 residues. The V and J ends lost 4 bases and 3 bases respectively, with 7 bases between them. Germline V gives CDR1 LNHNV, CDR2 YYDKDF (reference sequence). The CDR3 DNA reads as TGTGCCACCAGCACACAAGCCAATCAGCCCCAGCATTTT. This sequence encodes CATSTQANQPQHF.

This sequence joins TRBV7-2 and TRBJ2-1; 13 bases align to TRBD2. V shed 4 bases and J 1 base; nucleotides not matched to a gene: 10. This CDR3 region has 19 residues. Germline V lookup: CDR1 SGHTA, CDR2 FQGNSA. CDR3 sequence (DNA): TGTGCCAGCAGCTCCCCACTAGCGGGAGGGCCAGGATCCTACAATGAGCAGTTCTTC. Translation gives CASSSPLAGGPGSYNEQFF.

The V and J genes are TRBV27 and TRBJ1-3; the D is unclear. Germline CDR1 reads MNHEY; CDR2 reads SMNVEV (reference sequence). This CDR3 spans 19 amino acids. V was shortened by 0 bases and J by 4 bases, with 22 bases between the two germline ends. CDR3: CASSLSNPSSPYWGNTIYF. Written as DNA, the CDR3 is TGTGCCAGCAGTTTATCTAATCCGAGTAGCCCTTACTGGGGAAACACCATATATTTT.

The rearrangement joins TRBV18 to TRBJ2-4; no clear D gene. Germline CDR1 and CDR2: KGHSH and LQKENI. Trimming removed 3 bases from V and 0 bases from J, with 12 bases in between. This CDR3 has 16 residues. The CDR3 spells CASSPPMALAKNIQYF. The CDR3 region has the DNA TGTGCCAGCTCACCTCCAATGGCTCTAGCCAAAAACATTCAGTACTTC.

V usage is TRBV30 and J usage is TRBJ1-4, with a possible D match to TRBD1 (5 bases). V lost 3 bases and J 5 bases, leaving 13 bases between the germline ends. The germline V gene has CDR1 GTSNPN and CDR2 SVGIG (reference sequence). This CDR3 contains 14 residues. The CDR3 DNA is TGTGCCTGGAGCCTCCAGGGCCGAAATGAAAAACTGTTTTTT. It codes for CAWSLQGRNEKLFF. Filled out from reference TRBV30 and TRBJ1-4, the complete variable domain reads SQTIHQWPATLVQPVGSPLSLECTVEGTSNPNLYWYRQAAGRGLQLLFYSVGIGQISSEVPQNLSASRPQDRQFILSSKKLLLSDSGFYLCAWSLQGRNEKLFFGSGTQLSVL.

This clone was seen only once. The chain is built from TRBV28 and TRBJ2-7; TRBD2 might be the D (6 bases). Germline V gene lookup returns CDR1 MDHEN and CDR2 SYDVKM. The CDR3 loop spans 14 amino acids. Trimming cost V 5 bases and J 2 bases, with 13 bases left between them. The CDR3 is CASSNSGLTYEQYF. CDR3 bases: TGTGCCAGCAGTAACTCGGGACTTACCTACGAGCAGTACTTC.

As to this clone: At the DNA level, this CDR3 is encoded by other sequences in the same sample as well. The chain has TRBV6-5 and TRBJ2-2; 9 bases are a match to TRBD1. Germline CDR1 reads MNHEY; CDR2 reads SVGAGI. This CDR3 has 15 residues. J gave up 8 bases and V 2 bases, and 6 bases lay outside the gene matches. CDR3 sequence reads: CASSYGTGGSGELFF. CDR3 bases: TGTGCCAGCAGTTACGGAACAGGGGGCTCGGGGGAGCTGTTTTTT.

The chain is built from TRBV27 and TRBJ2-1, with a possible D match to TRBD2 (6 bases). The CDR3 sequence is 15 residues long. Germline lookup yields CDR1 MNHEY and CDR2 SMNVEV (reference sequence). V was cut by 6 bases and J by 3 bases, with 15 bases left in between. Here the CDR3 reads CASSRGLRIYNEQFF. The CDR3 DNA follows: TGTGCCAGCAGCCGCGGACTACGGATCTACAATGAGCAGTTCTTC.

Note on this clone: The same CDR3 is also encoded by other DNA sequences in this sample. The chain recombines TRBV30 with TRBJ1-1, with 7 bases aligning to TRBD1. The V gene end was trimmed by 2 bases and the J gene end by 5 bases; junction bases not matched to a gene: 2. The CDR3 has 12 amino acids. Per germline, CDR1 GTSNPN and CDR2 SVGIG (reference sequence). The CDR3 nucleotides read TGTGCCTGGAGTTCAGGGGGTACTGAAGCTTTCTTT. Amino acid sequence: CAWSSGGTEAFF.

The rearrangement links TRBV11-2 to TRBJ2-7; 9 bases align to TRBD2. Germline V lookup: CDR1 SGHAT, CDR2 FQNNGV. The CDR3 contains 16 residues. V gave up 4 bases and J gave up 7 bases; unmatched junction bases: 14. CDR3 sequence: CASSSQPGLAFGEQYF. DNA of the CDR3: TGTGCCAGCAGCTCCCAGCCGGGACTAGCCTTCGGGGAGCAGTACTTC.